The clone carrying this T cell receptor (beta chain) was seen ten or more times. The germline gene is not matched at one end of the junction; a read error may be the cause. The input was 450 to 500 ng total RNA; TCR beta cDNA was made from it with a constant-region primer. Researchers made the TCR beta libraries by running three nested multiplex PCR rounds with slightly modified ARM-PCR. PCR rounds one and two used TRBV1-TRBV30 forward primers with a C-beta reverse primer for 9 to 10 cycles each. MiXCR, run by TCRdb on the multiplex PCR reads, gives a single entry per CDR3 protein. The repertoire consists of under 130,000 distinct CDR3 sequences, with roughly 85% occurring once and the leading ten covering approximately 18%. The tissue used was unsorted bulk material of about 19-33 mg. RNA and DNA were co-extracted from it with the AllPrep DNA/RNA mini kit. Tumors were each sampled at five separate regions.

Germline V CDR1 and CDR2: MNHEY, SVGEGT. There are 17 residues in the CDR3. This sample was taken from a study of tumor-infiltrating lymphocytes in primary liver carcinoma. Sample: liver tumor tissue from sampling region 3. Subset denoted: tumor region T3, left-lateral pole. The gene calls are TRBV6-2 or TRBV6-3 and TRBJ2-7; 13 bases agree with TRBD2. This sequence originates from a man in his forties with primary liver carcinoma and hepatitis B virus infection. CDR3 region: CASSQRPGLAGTYAQYF. The CDR3, as DNA: TGTGCCAGCAGCCAGAGACCGGGACTAGCGGGGACCTACGCGCAGTACTTC.